The 29 T cell receptor beta chains presented below share a single source sample, sequenced in a study of T cells in Graves' hyperthyroidism and ophthalmopathy. Authors of the study amplified TCR beta CDR3 regions from RNA transcripts. An initial round of RT-PCR targeting the TCR CDR3 relied on the HTBI primer set. Each CDR3 protein gets one entry after TCRdb re-called the multiplex PCR reads with MiXCR. The repertoire holds fewer than 850,000 distinct CDR3 sequences, with roughly 17% as singletons. Sequencing was carried out using blood. The receptors originated from a man aged 50-60 years with Graves' hyperthyroidism.

This clonotype was counted ten times or more. The rearrangement uses TRBV30 and TRBJ1-4; D not certain. CDR3 length: 15 residues. V was pared by 3 bases and J by 0 bases, with 11 bases between. Per germline, CDR1 GTSNPN and CDR2 SVGIG (reference sequence). The CDR3 nucleotides are TGTGCCTGGAGGAAAGACGGGGCAACTAATGAAAAACTGTTTTTT. Translation gives CAWRKDGATNEKLFF.

This clonotype was counted many times. The rearrangement joins TRBV12-3 or TRBV12-4 to TRBJ1-2; D unresolved. The CDR3 contains 17 residues. Trimming pared 0 bases from V and 6 bases from J, leaving 20 bases between. The CDR3 bases are TGTGCCAGCAGTTTAGCGTTGACCGCGCGTTGGGTCGATGGCTACACCTTC. Protein sequence: CASSLALTARWVDGYTF.

This clonotype showed up many times. This chain connects TRBV12-3 or TRBV12-4 to TRBJ1-1; D gene uncertain. Deletions cut 2 bases from V and 0 bases from J, with 10 bases between. CDR3 size: 15 residues. This CDR3 reads CASSLRRAMNTEAFF. The CDR3 DNA follows: TGTGCCAGCAGTTTACGTCGAGCCATGAACACTGAAGCTTTCTTT.

CDR3 sequence reads: CATSGRVGDEQYF. Written as DNA, the CDR3 is TGTGCCACCTCGGGAAGGGTCGGCGACGAGCAGTACTTC. The chain links TRBV11-1 to TRBJ2-7, with a possible D match to TRBD2 (5 bases). Germline-derived CDR1 and CDR2 are SGHAT and FQDESV (reference sequence). Deletions cut 10 bases from V and 5 bases from J, with 18 bases between. This CDR3 is built from 13 residues.

V is TRBV7-9 and J is TRBJ2-2; D is uncertain. The CDR3 runs to 14 residues. The V gene lost 6 bases and the J gene lost 2 bases, with 10 bases spanning the gap. The germline gives CDR1 SEHNR, CDR2 FQNEAQ (reference sequence). The CDR3: CASSRLPNTGELFF. CDR3 bases: TGTGCCAGCAGTCGACTGCCTAACACCGGGGAGCTGTTTTTT.

In its sample, this clonotype was seen many times. The chain has TRBV5-1 and TRBJ2-2; D perhaps matches TRBD1 (5 bases). The V gene's germline CDR1 is SGHRS and CDR2 YFSETQ. This CDR3 spans 16 amino acids. The germline V and J ends were trimmed by 1 base and 7 bases, with 17 bases remaining between them. This chain's CDR3 is CASSLMGPTEVGELFF. CDR3 nucleotides: TGCGCCAGCAGCTTGATGGGGCCGACAGAGGTCGGGGAGCTGTTTTTT.

This clonotype was picked up many times. The rearrangement uses TRBV19 and TRBJ1-2; a weak D match, TRBD1 (6 bases). The CDR3 contains 14 residues. The V end was cut by 4 bases, the J end by 6 bases, with 15 bases between. Germline V gene data show CDR1 as LNHDA and CDR2 as SQIVND (reference sequence). CDR3 sequence (DNA): TGTGCCAGTAGTACGCGCGCAGGGGAGGATGGCTACACCTTC. Translating it yields CASSTRAGEDGYTF.

This clonotype was found many times. This chain uses TRBV15 with TRBJ2-5; 11 nucleotides agree with TRBD2. The CDR3 loop spans 15 amino acids. V was pared by 6 bases and J by 2 bases, with 5 bases of the junction left unmatched. The germline V gene has CDR1 LNHNV and CDR2 YYDKDF (reference sequence). The CDR3 nucleotides read TGTGCCACCAGTTCTATAGCGGGAGGGCAAGAGACCCAGTACTTC. It encodes CATSSIAGGQETQYF.

This clonotype was counted at least ten times. The gene calls are TRBV27 and TRBJ2-7; possibly TRBD2 for D (5 bases). With 2 bases removed from V and 2 bases from J, the gap between germline ends came to 16 bases. There are 16 residues in the CDR3. Germline V gene data show CDR1 as MNHEY and CDR2 as SMNVEV (reference sequence). The CDR3 nucleotides are TGTGCCAGCAGTTTAGGGCGGGCGGCCCCCCCCTACGAGCAGTACTTC. Translation gives CASSLGRAAPPYEQYF.

The V gene is TRBV19, the J gene TRBJ2-1; TRBD2 aligns across 8 bases. The CDR3 is 14 residues long. J lost 8 bases, V lost 6 bases, and 9 bases had no gene match. The germline V gene encodes CDR1 LNHDA and CDR2 SQIVND (reference sequence). The CDR3 nucleotides read TGTGCCAGTAGGAGCGGGAGTTCTTTGGATGAGCAGTTCTTC. It is translated as CASRSGSSLDEQFF.

This clonotype was seen more than once but under ten times. As DNA, the CDR3 is TGTGCCAGCAGTTTCAACCTAGCGGGGGGGACCTACGAGCAGTACTTC. Translation gives CASSFNLAGGTYEQYF. The rearrangement uses TRBV28 and TRBJ2-7; TRBD2 aligns across 12 bases. Germline loops: CDR1 MDHEN, CDR2 SYDVKM. The CDR3 spans 16 residues. Trimming took 3 bases from V and 2 from J; bases not matched to a gene: 5.

This clonotype was detected ten times or more. The rearrangement joins TRBV12-3 or TRBV12-4 to TRBJ1-1, with TRBD1 matching over 12 bases. The CDR3 has 16 amino acids. Germline trimming cut 3 bases from V and 0 bases from J; bases unmatched to any gene: 2. The CDR3 spells CASSFGTGGLNTEAFF. CDR3 coding DNA: TGTGCCAGCAGTTTCGGGACAGGGGGCTTGAACACTGAAGCTTTCTTT.

This clonotype was observed many times. This chain links TRBV12-3 or TRBV12-4 with TRBJ2-7, with no clear D. V lost 3 bases, J lost 2 bases, and 11 bases lay in between. The CDR3 has 14 residues. The CDR3 region is CASSFNVETYEQYF. CDR3 bases: TGTGCCAGCAGTTTTAACGTGGAGACCTACGAGCAGTACTTC.

The V and J genes are TRBV7-9 and TRBJ2-2; TRBD2 might be the D (5 bases). Trimming stripped 5 bases from V and 8 bases from J, with 18 bases between. Germline V gene lookup returns CDR1 SEHNR and CDR2 FQNEAQ (reference sequence). CDR3 length equals 15 residues. CDR3 loop: CASSRGWETRGELFF. The CDR3, as DNA: TGTGCCAGCAGCAGAGGCTGGGAGACGCGGGGGGAGCTGTTTTTT.

This clonotype was observed many times. The chain is built from TRBV11-2 and TRBJ2-1; TRBD2 aligns across 10 bases. The length of the CDR3 is 15 residues. Germline values: CDR1 SGHAT, CDR2 FQNNGV. V shed 1 base and J 8 bases; nucleotides not matched to a gene: 5. The CDR3 region has the DNA TGTGCCAGCAGCTTAGCTAGCGGGAGATTCGATGAGCAGTTCTTC. The encoded protein is CASSLASGRFDEQFF.

The gene calls are TRBV13 and TRBJ2-1; no reliable D call. Germline values: CDR1 PRHDT, CDR2 FYEKMQ (reference sequence). CDR3 length equals 16 residues. The V gene lost 3 bases and the J gene lost 5 bases, with 17 bases spanning the gap. CDR3 nucleotide sequence: TGTGCCAGCAGCTTTGTGGGGTTGGGCCAGCACAATGAGCAGTTCTTC. Its protein is CASSFVGLGQHNEQFF. Full variable domain (remainder filled in from reference TRBV13 and TRBJ2-1): AAGVIQSPRHLIKEKRETATLKCYPIPRHDTVYWYQQGPGQDPQFLISFYEKMQSDKGSIPDRFSAQQFSDYHSELNMSSLELGDSALYFCASSFVGLGQHNEQFFGPGTRLTVL.

To note about this clonotype: Since a much larger clone is just one base distant, this may be a read error. J is TRBJ2-1 and V is TRBV28, with unresolved D. This CDR3 contains 11 residues. CDR1 MDHEN and CDR2 SYDVKM come from the germline V gene. V shed 6 bases and J shed 9 bases, with 9 bases lying between them. CDR3 sequence: CASSRACEQFF. CDR3 bases: TGTGCCAGCAGCCGAGCTTGTGAGCAGTTCTTC.

This rearrangement joins TRBV11-2 to TRBJ2-1; 8 nucleotides line up with TRBD2. Trimming cost V 3 bases and J 4 bases; bases outside gene matches: 5. The germline V gene has CDR1 SGHAT and CDR2 FQNNGV. The CDR3 totals 15 residues. CDR3 loop: CASSFTSGLYNEQFF. The DNA of the CDR3 is TGTGCCAGCAGCTTTACTAGCGGACTTTACAATGAGCAGTTCTTC.

This clonotype was counted between two and nine times. The chain uses TRBV7-2 and TRBJ2-7; no reliable D call. Germline loops: CDR1 SGHTA, CDR2 FQGNSA. The germline V and J ends were trimmed by 4 bases and 2 bases, with 6 bases remaining between them. This CDR3 spans 12 amino acids. CDR3 nucleotide sequence: TGTGCCAGCAGCTCAAATCCCTACGAGCAGTACTTC. Amino acids: CASSSNPYEQYF. The entire variable domain, with the rest obtained from reference TRBV7-2 and TRBJ2-7, is as follows: GAGVSQSPSNKVTEKGKDVELRCDPISGHTALYWYRQSLGQGLEFLIYFQGNSAPDKSGLPSDRFSAERTGGSVSTLTIQRTQQEDSAVYLCASSSNPYEQYFGPGTRLTVT.

This clonotype was counted at least ten times. The J gene is TRBJ2-7, the V gene TRBV15; the D is unclear. The germline gives CDR1 LNHNV, CDR2 YYDKDF (reference sequence). The V and J ends lost 1 base and 6 bases respectively, with 10 bases between them. The length of the CDR3 is 13 residues. The CDR3 DNA is TGTGCCACCAGCAGAGGAGATAACGGCGAGCAGTACTTC. Protein product: CATSRGDNGEQYF.

This clonotype showed up many times. The chain recombines TRBV2 with TRBJ1-5; the D is unclear. The CDR3 is 13 amino acids. Deletions cut 6 bases from V and 4 bases from J, with 10 bases between. Per germline, CDR1 SNHLY and CDR2 FYNNEI. The CDR3 spells CASSAATNQPQHF. The CDR3 DNA follows: TGTGCCAGCAGCGCGGCAACGAATCAGCCCCAGCATTTT.

Here the CDR3 reads CSARDNRAQGGYEQYF. In DNA, the CDR3 is TGCAGTGCTAGAGATAATAGGGCACAGGGTGGCTACGAGCAGTACTTC. The chain is built from TRBV20-1 and TRBJ2-7; D perhaps matches TRBD1 (6 bases). CDR1 is DFQATT and CDR2 is SNEGSKA in the germline V gene (reference sequence). Trimming removed 0 bases at V and 3 bases at J, with 18 bases between. This CDR3 comprises 16 residues.

This chain links TRBV7-9 with TRBJ2-3; D unresolved. CDR1 is SEHNR, CDR2 FQNEAQ, per germline (reference sequence). The CDR3 spans 15 residues. V was shortened by 5 bases and J by 2 bases, with 14 bases between the two germline ends. This chain's CDR3 is CASSPAGEPTDTQYF. DNA of the CDR3: TGTGCCAGCAGCCCAGCTGGAGAGCCCACAGATACGCAGTATTTT.

This clonotype was seen many times. V is TRBV11-2 and J is TRBJ2-7; TRBD2 agrees at 8 bases. Germline V gene lookup returns CDR1 SGHAT and CDR2 FQNNGV. The ends lost 5 bases at V and 5 bases at J; junction bases unmatched: 8. CDR3 length: 14 amino acids. In DNA, the CDR3 is TGTGCCAGCAGCCCCTGGGGTAGCGGGAACGAGCAGTACTTC. This gives the protein CASSPWGSGNEQYF.

This clonotype has only one observation. With a much larger clone just one base away, this may be a read error. This rearrangement joins TRBV29-1 to TRBJ2-3; D possibly matches TRBD1 or TRBD2 (5 bases each). CDR1 is SQVTM and CDR2 is ANQGSEA in the germline V gene. V lost 8 bases and J lost 2, with 17 bases in between. This CDR3 contains 14 residues. In DNA, the CDR3 is TGCAGCTCAATCCCCGGGGCCTTCACAGATACGCAGTATTTT. Translating it yields CSSIPGAFTDTQYF.

The rearrangement joins TRBV29-1 to TRBJ2-5, with D possibly TRBD1 on 5 matching bases. The germline gives CDR1 SQVTM, CDR2 ANQGSEA. This CDR3 spans 12 amino acids. The V end was cut by 3 bases, the J end by 3 bases, with 8 bases between. CDR3 in DNA: TGCAGCGTTGATGGGGCAGAAGAGACCCAGTACTTC. Its translation is CSVDGAEETQYF.

To note about this clonotype: This may be a read error, as it is one base from a much larger clone. The V gene is TRBV3-1, the J gene TRBJ1-4; D gene unclear. Germline assignment: CDR1 LGHDT and CDR2 YNNKEL (reference sequence). The CDR3 loop spans 12 amino acids. Trimming cost V 7 bases and J 7 bases, with 10 bases left between them. The CDR3 spells CASNPLSEKLFF. CDR3 DNA sequence: TGTGCCAGCAACCCCCTCTCTGAAAAACTGTTTTTT. The full variable domain, with the rest looked up from reference TRBV3-1 and TRBJ1-4, is DTAVSQTPKYLVTQMGNDKSIKCEQNLGHDTMYWYKQDSKKFLKIMFSYNNKELIINETVPNRFSPKSPDKAHLNLHINSLELGDSAVYFCASNPLSEKLFFGSGTQLSVL.

The chain couples TRBV30 to TRBJ2-2; 12 nucleotides agree with TRBD2. V was pared by 3 bases and J by 6 bases, with 8 bases of the junction left unmatched. CDR3 length equals 16 residues. Germline V gives CDR1 GTSNPN, CDR2 SVGIG (reference sequence). The CDR3 bases are TGTGCCTGGAGGGCGACTAGCGGGAGTTTGGCCGGGGAGCTGTTTTTT. It translates to CAWRATSGSLAGELFF.

This clonotype has just a few counts. The V call is TRBV28, the J call TRBJ1-1, with 8 nucleotides matching TRBD1. V shed 5 bases and J 4 bases; nucleotides not matched to a gene: 12. The length of the CDR3 is 16 residues. Germline-derived CDR1 and CDR2 are MDHEN and SYDVKM. The CDR3 nucleotides read TGTGCCAGCAGTGCCGGGACAGGCATTATGATCACTGAAGCTTTCTTT. Translated, it gives CASSAGTGIMITEAFF.